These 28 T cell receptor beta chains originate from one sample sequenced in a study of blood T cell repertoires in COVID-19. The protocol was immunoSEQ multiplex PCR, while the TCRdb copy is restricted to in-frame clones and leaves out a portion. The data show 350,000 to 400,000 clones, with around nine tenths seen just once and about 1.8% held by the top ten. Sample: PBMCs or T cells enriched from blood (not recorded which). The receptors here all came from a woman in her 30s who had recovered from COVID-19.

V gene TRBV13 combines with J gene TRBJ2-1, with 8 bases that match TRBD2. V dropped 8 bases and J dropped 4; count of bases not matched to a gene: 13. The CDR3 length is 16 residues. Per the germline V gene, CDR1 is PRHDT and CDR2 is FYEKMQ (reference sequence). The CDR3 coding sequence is TGTGCCAGCGGTGGCGGGGGGCGGTGGCCATACAATGAGCAGTTCTTC. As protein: CASGGGGRWPYNEQFF.

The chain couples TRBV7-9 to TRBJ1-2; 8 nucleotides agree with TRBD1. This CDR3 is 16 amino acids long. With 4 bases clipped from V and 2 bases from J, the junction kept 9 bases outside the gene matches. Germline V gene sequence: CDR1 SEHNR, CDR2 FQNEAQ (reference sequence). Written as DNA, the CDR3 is TGTGCCAGCAGCTCCCTACAGGACAGGGTGAACTATGGCTACACCTTC. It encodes CASSSLQDRVNYGYTF.

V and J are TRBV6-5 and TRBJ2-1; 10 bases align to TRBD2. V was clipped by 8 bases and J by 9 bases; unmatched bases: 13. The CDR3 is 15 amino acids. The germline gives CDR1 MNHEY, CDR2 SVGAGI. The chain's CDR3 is CASPQAGGPSGEQFF. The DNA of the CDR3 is TGTGCCAGCCCTCAAGCGGGAGGGCCCTCGGGTGAGCAGTTCTTC.

CDR3 in DNA: TGTGCCAGCAGTTCCTCGGACACATTTAAAGAGACCCAGTACTTC. Residues: CASSSSDTFKETQYF. The chain links TRBV6-5 to TRBJ2-5, with D possibly TRBD1 on 5 matching bases. V gave up 4 bases and J gave up 3 bases, with 15 bases separating them. The CDR3 has 15 amino acids. Germline values: CDR1 MNHEY, CDR2 SVGAGI.

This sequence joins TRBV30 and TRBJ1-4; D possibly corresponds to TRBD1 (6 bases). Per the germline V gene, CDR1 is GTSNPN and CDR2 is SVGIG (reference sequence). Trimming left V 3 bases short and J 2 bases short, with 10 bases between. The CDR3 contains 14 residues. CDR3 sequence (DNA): TGTGCCTGGAGCCGGACAGCGACTAATGAAAAACTGTTTTTT. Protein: CAWSRTATNEKLFF.

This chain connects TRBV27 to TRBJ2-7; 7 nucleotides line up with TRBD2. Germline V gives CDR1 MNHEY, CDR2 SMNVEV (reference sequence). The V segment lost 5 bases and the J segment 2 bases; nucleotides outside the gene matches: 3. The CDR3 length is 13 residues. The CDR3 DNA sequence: TGTGCCAGCAGTCCCGCGGGGGCCTACGAGCAGTACTTC. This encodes CASSPAGAYEQYF.

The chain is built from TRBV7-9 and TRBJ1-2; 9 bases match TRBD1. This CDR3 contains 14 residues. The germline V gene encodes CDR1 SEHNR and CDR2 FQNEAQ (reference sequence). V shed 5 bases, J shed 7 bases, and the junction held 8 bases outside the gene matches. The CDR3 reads CASSPTGQGFGYTF. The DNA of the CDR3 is TGTGCCAGCAGCCCGACGGGACAGGGCTTTGGCTACACCTTC.

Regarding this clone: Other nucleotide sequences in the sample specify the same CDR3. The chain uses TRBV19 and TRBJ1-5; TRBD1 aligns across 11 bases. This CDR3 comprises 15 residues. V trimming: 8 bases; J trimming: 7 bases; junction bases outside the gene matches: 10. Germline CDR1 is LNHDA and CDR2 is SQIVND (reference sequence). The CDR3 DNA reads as TGTGCCAGTTCAACCGGGACAGGGGGAAACCAGCCCCAGCATTTT. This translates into CASSTGTGGNQPQHF.

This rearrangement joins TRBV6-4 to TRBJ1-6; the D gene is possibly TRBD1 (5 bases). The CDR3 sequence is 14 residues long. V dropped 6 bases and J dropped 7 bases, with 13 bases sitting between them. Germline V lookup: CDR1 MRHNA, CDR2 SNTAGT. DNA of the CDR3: TGTGCCAGCAGAGCTGACAGCCAGAATTCACCCCTCCACTTT. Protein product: CASRADSQNSPLHF.

The CDR3 bases are TGTGCCACAGCCGGGACAGGTCGACAGCCCCAGCATTTT. Translated: CATAGTGRQPQHF. J is TRBJ1-5 and V is TRBV19; 8 bases match TRBD1. CDR1 is LNHDA and CDR2 is SQIVND in the germline V gene (reference sequence). CDR3 length equals 13 residues. V was clipped by 10 bases and J by 7 bases; unmatched bases: 9. Complete variable domain (other parts from reference TRBV19 and TRBJ1-5): DGGITQSPKYLFRKEGQNVTLSCEQNLNHDAMYWYRQDPGQGLRLIYYSQIVNDFQKGDIAEGYSVSREKKESFPLTVTSAQKNPTAFYLCATAGTGRQPQHFGDGTRLSIL.

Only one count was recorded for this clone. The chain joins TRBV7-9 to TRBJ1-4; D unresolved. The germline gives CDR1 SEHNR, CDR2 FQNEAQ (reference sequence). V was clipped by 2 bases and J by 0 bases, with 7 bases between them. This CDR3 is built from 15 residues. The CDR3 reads CASSLQRSTNEKLFF. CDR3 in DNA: TGTGCCAGCAGCTTACAACGGTCAACTAATGAAAAACTGTTTTTT.

The CDR3 DNA follows: TGTGCCAGCAGCTTGGTACAGGGCGGTAATTCACCCCTCCACTTT. Its translation is CASSLVQGGNSPLHF. The chain uses TRBV5-6 and TRBJ1-6; D might be TRBD1 (6 bases). Trimming cost V 0 bases and J 6 bases, with 10 bases left between them. CDR3 size: 15 residues. CDR1 and CDR2 (germline): SGHDT, YYEEEE.

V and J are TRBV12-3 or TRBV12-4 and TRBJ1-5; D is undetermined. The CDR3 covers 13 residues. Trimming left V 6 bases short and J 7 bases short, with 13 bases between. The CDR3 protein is CASSRGIGQPQHF. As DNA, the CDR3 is TGTGCCAGCAGCCGAGGGATTGGGCAGCCCCAGCATTTT.

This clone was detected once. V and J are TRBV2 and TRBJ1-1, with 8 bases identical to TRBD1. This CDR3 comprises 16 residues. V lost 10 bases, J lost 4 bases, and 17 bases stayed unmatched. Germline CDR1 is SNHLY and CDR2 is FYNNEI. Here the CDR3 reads CATPRKAGGASTEAFF. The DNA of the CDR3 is TGTGCCACACCGAGGAAGGCAGGGGGCGCGAGCACTGAAGCTTTCTTT.

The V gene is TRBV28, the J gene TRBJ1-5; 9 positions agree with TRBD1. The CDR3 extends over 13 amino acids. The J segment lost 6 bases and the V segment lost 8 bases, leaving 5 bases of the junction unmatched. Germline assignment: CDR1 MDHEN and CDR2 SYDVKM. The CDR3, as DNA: TGTGCCAGCGGGGACAGGGTGGGTCAGCCCCAGCATTTT. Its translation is CASGDRVGQPQHF.

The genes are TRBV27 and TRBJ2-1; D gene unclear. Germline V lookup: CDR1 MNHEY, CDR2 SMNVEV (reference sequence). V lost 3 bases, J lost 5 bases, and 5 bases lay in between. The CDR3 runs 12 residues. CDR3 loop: CASSFLHNEQFF. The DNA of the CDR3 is TGTGCCAGCAGTTTTCTCCACAATGAGCAGTTCTTC.

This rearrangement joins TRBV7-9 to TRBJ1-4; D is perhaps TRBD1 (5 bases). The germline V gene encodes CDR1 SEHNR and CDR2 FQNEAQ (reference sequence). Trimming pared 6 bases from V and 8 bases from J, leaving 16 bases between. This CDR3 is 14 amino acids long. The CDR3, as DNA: TGTGCCAGCAGGCGGGACTTCGCGTCAGAAAAACTGTTTTTT. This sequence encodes CASRRDFASEKLFF.

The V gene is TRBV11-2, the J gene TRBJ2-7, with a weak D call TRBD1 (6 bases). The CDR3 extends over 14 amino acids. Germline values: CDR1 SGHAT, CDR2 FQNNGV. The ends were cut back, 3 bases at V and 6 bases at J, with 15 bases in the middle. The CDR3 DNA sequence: TGTGCCAGCAGCTTGGCATTCCGGACAGCCGAGCAGTACTTC. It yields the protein CASSLAFRTAEQYF.

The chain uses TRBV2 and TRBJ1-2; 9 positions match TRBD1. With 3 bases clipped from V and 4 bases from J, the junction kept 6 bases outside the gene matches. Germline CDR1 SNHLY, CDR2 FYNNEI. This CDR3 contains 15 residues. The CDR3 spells CASSESGQGPYGYTF. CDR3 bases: TGTGCCAGCAGTGAGTCGGGACAGGGACCCTATGGCTACACCTTC.

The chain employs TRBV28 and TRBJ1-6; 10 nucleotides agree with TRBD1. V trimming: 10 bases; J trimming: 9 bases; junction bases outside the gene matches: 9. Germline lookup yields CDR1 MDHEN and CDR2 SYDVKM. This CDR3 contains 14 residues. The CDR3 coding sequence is TGTGCCACCGGGACAGGGGAGATAGGTTCACCCCTCCACTTT. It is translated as CATGTGEIGSPLHF. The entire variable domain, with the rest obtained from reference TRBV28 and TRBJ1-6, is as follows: DVKVTQSSRYLVKRTGEKVFLECVQDMDHENMFWYRQDPGLGLRLIYFSYDVKMKEKGDIPEGYSVSREKKERFSLILESASTNQTSMYLCATGTGEIGSPLHFGNGTRLTVT.

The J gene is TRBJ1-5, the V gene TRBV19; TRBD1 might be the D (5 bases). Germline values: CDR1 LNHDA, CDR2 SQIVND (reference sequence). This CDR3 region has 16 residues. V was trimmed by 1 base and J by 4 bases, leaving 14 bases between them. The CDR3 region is CASSIVSDGANQPQHF. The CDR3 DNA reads TGTGCCAGTAGTATAGTCAGTGATGGGGCTAATCAGCCCCAGCATTTT.

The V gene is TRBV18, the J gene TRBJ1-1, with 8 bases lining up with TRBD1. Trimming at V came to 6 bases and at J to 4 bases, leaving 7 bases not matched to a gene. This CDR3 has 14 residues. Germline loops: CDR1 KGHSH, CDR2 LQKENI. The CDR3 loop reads CASSHRGSVTEAFF. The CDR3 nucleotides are TGTGCCAGCTCTCACAGGGGGTCTGTCACTGAAGCTTTCTTT.

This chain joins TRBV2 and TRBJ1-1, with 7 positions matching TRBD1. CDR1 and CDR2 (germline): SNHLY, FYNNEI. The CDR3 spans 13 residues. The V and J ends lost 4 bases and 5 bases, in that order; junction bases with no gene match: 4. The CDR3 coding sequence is TGTGCCAGCAGTGGGGTCAGGGGGACTGAAGCTTTCTTT. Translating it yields CASSGVRGTEAFF.

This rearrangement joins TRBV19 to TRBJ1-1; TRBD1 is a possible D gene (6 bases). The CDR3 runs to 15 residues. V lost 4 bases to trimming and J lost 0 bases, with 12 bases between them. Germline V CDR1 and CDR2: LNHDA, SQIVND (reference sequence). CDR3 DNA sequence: TGTGCCAGTAGTAGTGTGACAGGAGTGAACACTGAAGCTTTCTTT. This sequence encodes CASSSVTGVNTEAFF.

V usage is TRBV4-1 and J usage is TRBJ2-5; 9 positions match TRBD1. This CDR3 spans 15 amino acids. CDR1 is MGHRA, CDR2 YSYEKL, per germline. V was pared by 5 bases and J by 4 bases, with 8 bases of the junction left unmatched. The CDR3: CASSVGTGQRETQYF. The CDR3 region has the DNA TGCGCCAGCAGCGTCGGGACAGGGCAACGAGAGACCCAGTACTTC.

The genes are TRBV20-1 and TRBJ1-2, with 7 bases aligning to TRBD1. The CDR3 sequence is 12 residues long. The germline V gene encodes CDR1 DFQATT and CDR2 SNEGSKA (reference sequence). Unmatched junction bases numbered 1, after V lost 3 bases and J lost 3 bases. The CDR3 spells CSASGTDYGYTF. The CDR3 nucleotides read TGCAGTGCTAGTGGGACAGACTATGGCTACACCTTC.

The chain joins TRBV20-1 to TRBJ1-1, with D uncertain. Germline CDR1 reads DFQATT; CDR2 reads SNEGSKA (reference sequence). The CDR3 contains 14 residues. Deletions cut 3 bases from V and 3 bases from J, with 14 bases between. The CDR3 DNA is TGCAGTGCTAGTAGTTCGGGGAAAGACACTGAAGCTTTCTTT. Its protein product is CSASSSGKDTEAFF.

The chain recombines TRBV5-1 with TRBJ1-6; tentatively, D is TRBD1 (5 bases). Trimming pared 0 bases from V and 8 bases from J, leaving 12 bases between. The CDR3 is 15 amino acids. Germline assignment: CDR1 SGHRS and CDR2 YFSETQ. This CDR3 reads CASSLAGRDYSPLHF. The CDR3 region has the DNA TGCGCCAGCAGCTTGGCAGGGAGGGATTATTCACCCCTCCACTTT.